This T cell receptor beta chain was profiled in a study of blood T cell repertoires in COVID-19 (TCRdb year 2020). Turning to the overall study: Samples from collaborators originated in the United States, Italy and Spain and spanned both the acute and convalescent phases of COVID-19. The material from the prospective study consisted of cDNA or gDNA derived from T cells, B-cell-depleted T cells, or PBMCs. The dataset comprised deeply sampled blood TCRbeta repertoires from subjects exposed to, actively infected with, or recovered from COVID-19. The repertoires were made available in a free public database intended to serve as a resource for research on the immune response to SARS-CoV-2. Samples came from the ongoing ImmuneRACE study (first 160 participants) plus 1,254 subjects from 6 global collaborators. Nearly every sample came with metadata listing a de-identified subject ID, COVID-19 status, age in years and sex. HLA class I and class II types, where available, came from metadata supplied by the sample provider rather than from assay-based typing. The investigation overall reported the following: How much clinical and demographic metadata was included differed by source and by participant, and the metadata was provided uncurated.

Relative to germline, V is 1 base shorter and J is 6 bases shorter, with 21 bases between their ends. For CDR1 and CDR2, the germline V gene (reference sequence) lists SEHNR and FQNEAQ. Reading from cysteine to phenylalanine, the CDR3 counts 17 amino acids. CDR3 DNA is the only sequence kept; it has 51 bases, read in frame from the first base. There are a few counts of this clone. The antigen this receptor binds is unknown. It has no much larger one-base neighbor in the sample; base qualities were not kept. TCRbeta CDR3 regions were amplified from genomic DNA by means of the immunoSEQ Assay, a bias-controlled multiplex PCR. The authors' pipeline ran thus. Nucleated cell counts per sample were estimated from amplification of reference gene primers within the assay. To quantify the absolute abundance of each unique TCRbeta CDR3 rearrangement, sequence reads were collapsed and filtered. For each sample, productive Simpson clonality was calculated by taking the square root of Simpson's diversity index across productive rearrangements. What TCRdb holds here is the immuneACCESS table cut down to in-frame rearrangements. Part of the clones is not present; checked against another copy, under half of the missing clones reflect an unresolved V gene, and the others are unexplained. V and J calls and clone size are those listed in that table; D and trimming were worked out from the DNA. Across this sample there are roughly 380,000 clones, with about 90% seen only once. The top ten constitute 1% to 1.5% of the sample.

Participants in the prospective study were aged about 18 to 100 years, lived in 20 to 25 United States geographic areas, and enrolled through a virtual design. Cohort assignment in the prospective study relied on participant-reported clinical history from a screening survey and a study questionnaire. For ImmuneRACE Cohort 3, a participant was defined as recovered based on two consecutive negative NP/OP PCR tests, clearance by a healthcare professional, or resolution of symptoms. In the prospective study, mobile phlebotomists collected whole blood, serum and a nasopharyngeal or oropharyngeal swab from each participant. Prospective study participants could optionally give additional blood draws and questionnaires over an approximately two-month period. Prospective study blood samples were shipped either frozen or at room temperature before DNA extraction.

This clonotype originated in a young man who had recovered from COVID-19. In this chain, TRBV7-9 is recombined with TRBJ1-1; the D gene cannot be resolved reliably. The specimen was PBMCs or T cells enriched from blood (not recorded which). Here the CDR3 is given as CASSLVGAEPPGPEAFF. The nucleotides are TGTGCCAGCAGCTTAGTTGGTGCCGAACCACCAGGCCCTGAAGCTTTCTTT.